The 25 T cell receptor beta chains below were found in one sample sequenced in a study of cytomegalovirus exposure and HLA in healthy donors. The PCR employed 60 Vbeta primers together with 13 Jbeta primers. Sequenced by immunoSEQ multiplex PCR; TCRdb stores in-frame clones only, minus some. The table records 170,000 or so clones, approximately 78% of them present only once. Sequencing was done on a sample of PBMCs. The receptor source for this set is a woman aged 45-59 years in good health and CMV-seropositive.

V gene TRBV14 combines with J gene TRBJ1-1; D gene ambiguous. The CDR3 spans 13 residues. Deletions cut 2 bases from V and 7 bases from J, with 11 bases between. The V gene's germline CDR1 is SGHDN and CDR2 FVKESK. The CDR3 DNA is TGTGCCAGCAGCCAAAATCCCGTTATTGAAGCTTTCTTT. Residues: CASSQNPVIEAFF.

The rearrangement joins TRBV10-3 to TRBJ1-2; the D gene is possibly TRBD1 (6 bases). Germline loops: CDR1 ENHRY, CDR2 SYGVKD. V was shortened by 6 bases and J by 2 bases, with 13 bases between the two germline ends. CDR3 size: 14 residues. The CDR3 nucleotides read TGTGCCATCAGGAGGGACAACCAAAACTATGGCTACACCTTC. Protein: CAIRRDNQNYGYTF.

This rearrangement joins TRBV7-7 to TRBJ2-1, with 13 bases matching TRBD2. The V gene's germline CDR1 is SSHAT and CDR2 FNYEAQ (reference sequence). The CDR3 consists of 18 residues. The CDR3 region has the DNA TGTGCTAGTAGCTGGAGAGCTCCGACTAGCGGGGGGATCAATGAGCAGTTCTTC. It translates to CASSWRAPTSGGINEQFF.

A few counts support this clone. This chain joins TRBV27 and TRBJ2-1, with D maybe TRBD1 (6 bases). CDR1 MNHEY and CDR2 SMNVEV come from the germline V gene (reference sequence). The CDR3 is 15 residues long. V lost 4 bases and J 0 bases, leaving 10 bases between the germline ends. Here the CDR3 DNA reads TGTGCCAGCAGTTCTAGGGGGTTCTCCTACAATGAGCAGTTCTTC. Residues: CASSSRGFSYNEQFF.

The chain is built from TRBV5-4 and TRBJ1-2, with TRBD1 matching over 11 bases. The CDR3 contains 17 residues. The junction had 10 bases not matched to a gene; V was cut back by 4 bases and J by 2 bases. Germline CDR1 and CDR2: SGHNT and YYREEE (reference sequence). The CDR3 nucleotides read TGTGCCAGCAGCCCAACACCGGACAGGGGGCGAAACTATGGCTACACCTTC. It yields the protein CASSPTPDRGRNYGYTF.

The J gene is TRBJ2-3, the V gene TRBV4-2; D unclear. Trimming shortened V by 0 bases and J by 3 bases, and 10 bases separated the two germline ends. Looked up from germline, CDR1 is LGHNA and CDR2 is YNFKEQ. The CDR3 contains 15 residues. The CDR3 DNA follows: TGTGCCAGCAGCCAAGACAGAACCCGAACAGATACGCAGTATTTT. The encoded protein is CASSQDRTRTDTQYF.

This clone was seen only a few times. The chain recombines TRBV5-8 with TRBJ2-7; D is unresolved. The length of the CDR3 is 11 residues. Germline V gives CDR1 SGHTS, CDR2 YDEGEE. V lost 2 bases to trimming and J lost 4 bases, with 4 bases between them. The CDR3: CASSFGYEQYF. DNA for the CDR3: TGTGCCAGCAGCTTCGGGTACGAGCAGTACTTC.

This chain connects TRBV2 to TRBJ1-4; maybe TRBD1 (5 bases). This CDR3 has 17 amino acids. V was cut by 7 bases and J by 2 bases, with 20 bases left in between. The germline CDR1 and CDR2 sequences are SNHLY and FYNNEI. The CDR3: CASKSAPLEGTNEKLFF. DNA for the CDR3: TGTGCCAGCAAATCGGCGCCCTTGGAGGGGACTAATGAAAAACTGTTTTTT.

V gene TRBV7-3 combines with J gene TRBJ2-3, with TRBD1 matching 9 bases. The CDR3 has 12 amino acids. Unmatched junction bases numbered 7, after V lost 4 bases and J lost 14 bases. Germline CDR1 and CDR2: SGHTA and FQGTGA. Here the CDR3 reads CASSSGTGNRYF. The CDR3 DNA follows: TGTGCCAGCAGCTCCGGGACAGGGAATAGGTATTTT.

The chain recombines TRBV12-5 with TRBJ2-7, with a weak D call TRBD2 (6 bases). The germline V gene encodes CDR1 LGHNT and CDR2 FRNRAP. This CDR3 has 15 residues. Trimming shortened V by 1 base and J by 0 bases, and 10 bases separated the two germline ends. CDR3 protein: CASGLAGTSSYEQYF. In DNA, the CDR3 is TGTGCTAGTGGTTTGGCCGGGACTTCCTCCTACGAGCAGTACTTC.

This clone was observed once. This chain joins TRBV7-2 and TRBJ2-5; TRBD2 agrees at 7 bases. Unmatched junction bases numbered 0, after V lost 0 bases and J lost 5 bases. The CDR3 length is 13 residues. Germline CDR1 and CDR2: SGHTA and FQGNSA. In DNA form, the CDR3 reads TGTGCCAGCAGCTTAGCGGGGGGGGAGACCCAGTACTTC. Translated: CASSLAGGETQYF.

CDR3 in amino acids: CASTHPATGSYGYTF. DNA for the CDR3: TGTGCCAGTACCCACCCGGCGACAGGGTCCTATGGCTACACCTTC. This chain joins TRBV19 and TRBJ1-2; TRBD1 aligns across 7 bases. CDR3 size: 15 residues. The J segment lost 4 bases and the V segment lost 7 bases, leaving 12 bases of the junction unmatched. Germline values: CDR1 LNHDA, CDR2 SQIVND (reference sequence). Variable domain in full (rest from reference TRBV19 and TRBJ1-2): DGGITQSPKYLFRKEGQNVTLSCEQNLNHDAMYWYRQDPGQGLRLIYYSQIVNDFQKGDIAEGYSVSREKKESFPLTVTSAQKNPTAFYLCASTHPATGSYGYTFGSGTRLTVV.

The chain recombines TRBV4-1 with TRBJ1-6, with D unclear. Germline V gene lookup returns CDR1 MGHRA and CDR2 YSYEKL. With 0 bases removed from V and 6 bases from J, the gap between germline ends came to 9 bases. This CDR3 comprises 15 residues. The CDR3 is CASSQDQIANSPLHF. The CDR3 DNA is TGCGCCAGCAGCCAAGATCAGATCGCTAATTCACCCCTCCACTTT.

The chain uses TRBV7-8 and TRBJ2-1; TRBD1 aligns across 10 bases. Germline loops: CDR1 SGHVS, CDR2 FQNEAQ. J lost 9 bases, V lost 4 bases, and 6 bases had no gene match. The CDR3 runs to 14 residues. The CDR3 here is CASSWDRGVGEQFF. The CDR3 DNA reads as TGTGCCAGCAGCTGGGACAGGGGAGTGGGTGAGCAGTTCTTC.

The chain has TRBV19 and TRBJ1-5; D is unclear. The length of the CDR3 is 15 residues. V was shortened by 0 bases and J by 5 bases, with 11 bases between the two germline ends. Germline V lookup: CDR1 LNHDA, CDR2 SQIVND (reference sequence). The CDR3 coding sequence is TGTGCCAGTAGTATAGACGCGGCCCTCTATCAGCCCCAGCATTTT. Its protein product is CASSIDAALYQPQHF.

V usage is TRBV7-9 and J usage is TRBJ2-7, with 8 bases matching TRBD1. Germline trimming cut 1 base from V and 3 bases from J; bases unmatched to any gene: 2. The CDR3 sequence is 14 residues long. Germline V CDR1 and CDR2: SEHNR, FQNEAQ (reference sequence). CDR3 DNA sequence: TGTGCCAGCAGCTTAGGGGGACAGGTCTACGAGCAGTACTTC. This translates into CASSLGGQVYEQYF.

The chain combines TRBV11-3 with TRBJ1-1, with D hard to call. Germline V gene sequence: CDR1 SGHNT, CDR2 YENEEA. Trimming removed 2 bases from V and 1 base from J, with 5 bases in between. CDR3 length equals 13 residues. CDR3 amino acids: CASSLRGNTEAFF. CDR3 bases: TGTGCCAGCAGCTTACGGGGGAACACTGAAGCTTTCTTT.

About this clone: Being one base from a much bigger clone, this may be a read error. The rearrangement links TRBV29-1 to TRBJ2-1; 9 bases are a match to TRBD1. This CDR3 region has 12 residues. CDR1 is SQVTM and CDR2 is ANQGSEA in the germline V gene. The J segment lost 8 bases and the V segment lost 5 bases, leaving 4 bases of the junction unmatched. CDR3 amino acids: CSVITGGDEQFF. In DNA, the CDR3 is TGCAGCGTTATAACAGGGGGCGATGAGCAGTTCTTC.

This chain uses TRBV19 with TRBJ1-1; no clear D. The CDR3 is made up of 14 amino acids. V lost 9 bases and J lost 1, with 15 bases in between. The germline gives CDR1 LNHDA, CDR2 SQIVND (reference sequence). The CDR3 nucleotides read TGTGCCAGCCGAGATAGCAGTCAGAACACTGAAGCTTTCTTT. Translation gives CASRDSSQNTEAFF.

This chain connects TRBV10-1 to TRBJ2-7, with 9 bases lining up with TRBD2. The CDR3 runs 15 residues. Per germline, CDR1 WNHNN and CDR2 SYGVQD (reference sequence). CDR3: CARLRGREGPYEQYF. The DNA of the CDR3 is TGCGCAAGACTGAGGGGGCGGGAGGGACCCTACGAGCAGTACTTC.

The chain couples TRBV12-5 to TRBJ2-3, with D hard to call. The CDR3 contains 16 residues. V was clipped by 0 bases and J by 0 bases, with 10 bases between them. Germline values: CDR1 LGHNT, CDR2 FRNRAP. The chain's CDR3 is CASGLVPRPSTDTQYF. As DNA, the CDR3 is TGTGCTAGTGGTTTGGTACCGAGGCCAAGCACAGATACGCAGTATTTT.

The gene calls are TRBV6-1 and TRBJ1-4; 7 nucleotides agree with TRBD1. V lost 2 bases, J lost 3 bases, and 3 bases stayed unmatched. Germline lookup yields CDR1 MNHNS and CDR2 SASEGT. The CDR3 length is 15 residues. The CDR3, as DNA: TGTGCCAGCAGTGAAACAGGGGCCTCTAATGAAAAACTGTTTTTT. Translated, it gives CASSETGASNEKLFF.

This chain's CDR3 is CASGRGTGELFF. The CDR3 coding sequence is TGTGCCAGCGGAAGGGGCACCGGGGAGCTGTTTTTT. The chain recombines TRBV6-5 with TRBJ2-2; possibly TRBD1 for D (5 bases). V dropped 8 bases and J dropped 4 bases, with 8 bases sitting between them. The CDR3 extends over 12 amino acids. Per the germline V gene, CDR1 is MNHEY and CDR2 is SVGAGI.

The chain is built from TRBV5-1 and TRBJ2-1; D might be TRBD2 (7 bases). This CDR3 has 17 amino acids. Germline V gene data show CDR1 as SGHRS and CDR2 as YFSETQ. Trimming removed 0 bases from V and 3 bases from J, with 16 bases in between. CDR3 nucleotides: TGCGCCAGCAGCTTGGAAGGGGGGGGGACTAACTACAATGAGCAGTTCTTC. Translating it yields CASSLEGGGTNYNEQFF.

The genes are TRBV6-5 and TRBJ2-1, with D hard to call. The V end was cut by 7 bases, the J end by 5 bases, with 12 bases between. The germline CDR1 and CDR2 sequences are MNHEY and SVGAGI. The CDR3 is 13 residues long. This CDR3 is CASNTENNNEQFF. The DNA for the CDR3 is TGTGCCAGCAATACAGAAAACAACAATGAGCAGTTCTTC.